This T cell receptor beta chain was captured in a study of molecular identifiers for immune sequencing clone quantification. Broader study findings: Highly expanded clone sizes could end up underestimated if a barcode were shared by identical TCR molecules. In naive cells, clones above 20 RNA copies held under 1% of molecules, whereas in effector cells they held over 97%.

The CDR3 is 18 amino acids. V lost 4 bases, J lost 4 bases, and 12 bases stayed unmatched. CDR1 is SGHVS and CDR2 is FNYEAQ in the germline V gene. On this clonotype: Its specificity is unknown.

Naive CD8 T cells, phenotype CD8+CD4-CCR7+CD45RA+, were sorted. Previously published methods and listed TCR primers were used for the bulk TCR libraries. In TCRdb, the PCR reads were re-called with MiXCR into one record per CDR3 protein. In the table there are more than 550,000 distinct CDR3 sequences, 25% of which are singletons. Material for sequencing was naive CD8+ T cells from blood, with Jurkat cell RNA spiked in. Subset given: FACS-sorted CD8+CD4-CCR7+CD45RA+ naive T cells. The chain is built from TRBV7-6 and TRBJ2-7; 14 bases line up with TRBD2. This receptor was taken from a human donor in good health. Some libraries in this study had Jurkat cell RNA spiked in. CDR3 sequence: CASSSNPGLAGGGYEQYF. CDR3 nucleotide sequence: TGTGCCAGCAGCTCAAATCCCGGACTAGCGGGAGGCGGGTACGAGCAGTACTTC.